This T cell receptor beta chain is from a study of a mutant IDH1 vaccine in newly diagnosed glioma. Note on this clone: What it binds is not known.

The repertoire was sequenced with immunoSEQ multiplex PCR; TCRdb's copy has only in-frame clones and lacks some. Of 25,000 to 35,000 clones in the sample, 90% were seen once. The CDR3 consists of 15 residues. Germline V gene lookup returns CDR1 SGHRS and CDR2 YFSETQ. Trimming took 3 bases from V and 6 from J; bases not matched to a gene: 6. Described time point: week 11, during vaccination. In the vaccine, a single dose held 300 ug of the mutant IDH1 20-mer peptide, along with topical imiquimod. This TCR derives from a man between 18 and 29 years old with glioma. This sequence joins TRBV5-1 and TRBJ2-7; 13 bases fit TRBD2. The sequencing used PBMCs, collected from a glioma patient whose treatment included an IDH1 peptide vaccine. CDR3 sequence: CASSWRTSGGLEQYF. Written as DNA, the CDR3 is TGCGCCAGCAGCTGGAGGACTAGCGGGGGCCTCGAGCAGTACTTC.